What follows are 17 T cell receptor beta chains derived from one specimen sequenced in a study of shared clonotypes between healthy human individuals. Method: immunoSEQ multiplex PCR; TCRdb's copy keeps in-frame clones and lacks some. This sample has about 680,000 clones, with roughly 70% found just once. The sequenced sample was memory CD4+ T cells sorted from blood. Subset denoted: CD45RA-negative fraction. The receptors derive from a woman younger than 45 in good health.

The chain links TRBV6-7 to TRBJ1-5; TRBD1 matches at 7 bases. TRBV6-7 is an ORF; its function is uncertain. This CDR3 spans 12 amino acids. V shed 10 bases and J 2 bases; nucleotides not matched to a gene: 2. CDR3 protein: CATDRGNQPQHF. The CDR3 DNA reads TGTGCCACCGACAGGGGCAATCAGCCCCAGCATTTT.

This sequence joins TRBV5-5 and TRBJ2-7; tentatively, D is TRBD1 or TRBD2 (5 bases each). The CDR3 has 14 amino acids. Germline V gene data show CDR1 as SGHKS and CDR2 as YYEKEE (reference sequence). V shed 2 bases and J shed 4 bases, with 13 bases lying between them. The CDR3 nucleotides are TGTGCCAGCAGCTTAAGGGGAGAGGGGTACGAGCAGTACTTC. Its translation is CASSLRGEGYEQYF.

The DNA for the CDR3 is TGTGCCAGCAGCTTAGGGCAGAGTCGCAACTATGGCTACACCTTC. Translated, it gives CASSLGQSRNYGYTF. This chain links TRBV7-9 with TRBJ1-2; D unresolved. The V gene's germline CDR1 is SEHNR and CDR2 FQNEAQ (reference sequence). The CDR3 has 15 residues. V was shortened by 1 base and J by 2 bases, with 11 bases between the two germline ends.

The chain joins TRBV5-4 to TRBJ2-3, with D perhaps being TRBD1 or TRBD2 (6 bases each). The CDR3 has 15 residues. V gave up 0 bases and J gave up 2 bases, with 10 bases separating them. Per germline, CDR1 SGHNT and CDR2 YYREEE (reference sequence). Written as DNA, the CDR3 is TGTGCCAGCAGCTTGGAGGGGGGTTACACAGATACGCAGTATTTT. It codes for CASSLEGGYTDTQYF.

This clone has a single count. Here the CDR3 reads CASSLAGGGLAPFEQYF. The CDR3 DNA follows: TGTGCCAGCAGCTTAGCGGGAGGAGGACTAGCACCTTTTGAGCAGTACTTC. The rearrangement links TRBV11-2 to TRBJ2-7, with 8 positions matching TRBD2. CDR1 is SGHAT and CDR2 is FQNNGV in the germline V gene. The CDR3 extends over 17 amino acids. V shed 1 base, J shed 7 bases, and the junction held 15 bases outside the gene matches.

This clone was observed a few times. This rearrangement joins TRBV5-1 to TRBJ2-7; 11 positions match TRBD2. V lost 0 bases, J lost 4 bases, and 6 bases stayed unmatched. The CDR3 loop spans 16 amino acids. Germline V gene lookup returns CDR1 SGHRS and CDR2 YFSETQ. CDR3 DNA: TGCGCCAGCAGCTTGGCAAGTAGCGGGAGGGGTTACGAGCAGTACTTC. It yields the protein CASSLASSGRGYEQYF.

CDR3 protein: CASSLQGIISTDTQYF. CDR3 nucleotide sequence: TGCGCCAGCAGCTTGCAAGGGATAATAAGCACAGATACGCAGTATTTT. The chain combines TRBV5-1 with TRBJ2-3; unclear D gene. The CDR3 consists of 16 residues. The germline CDR1 and CDR2 sequences are SGHRS and YFSETQ. V lost 1 base and J lost 0, with 12 bases in between.

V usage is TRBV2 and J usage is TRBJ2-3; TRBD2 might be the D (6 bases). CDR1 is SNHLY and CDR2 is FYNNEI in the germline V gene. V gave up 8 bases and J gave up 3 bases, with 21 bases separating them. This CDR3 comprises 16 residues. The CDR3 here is CASSRRERRMTDTQYF. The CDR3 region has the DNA TGTGCCAGCTCCCGCCGGGAGCGGAGGATGACAGATACGCAGTATTTT.

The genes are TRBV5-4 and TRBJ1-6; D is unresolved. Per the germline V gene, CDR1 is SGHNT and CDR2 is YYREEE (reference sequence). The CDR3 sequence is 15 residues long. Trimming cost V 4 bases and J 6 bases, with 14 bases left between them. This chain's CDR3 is CASSPGLSGNSPLHF. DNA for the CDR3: TGTGCCAGCAGCCCCGGACTGTCGGGTAATTCACCCCTCCACTTT.

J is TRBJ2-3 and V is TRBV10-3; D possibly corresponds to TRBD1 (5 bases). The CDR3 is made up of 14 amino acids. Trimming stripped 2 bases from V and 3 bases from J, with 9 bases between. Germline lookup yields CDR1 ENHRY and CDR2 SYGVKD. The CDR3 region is CAISETPGTDTQYF. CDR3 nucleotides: TGTGCCATCAGTGAGACCCCAGGGACAGATACGCAGTATTTT.

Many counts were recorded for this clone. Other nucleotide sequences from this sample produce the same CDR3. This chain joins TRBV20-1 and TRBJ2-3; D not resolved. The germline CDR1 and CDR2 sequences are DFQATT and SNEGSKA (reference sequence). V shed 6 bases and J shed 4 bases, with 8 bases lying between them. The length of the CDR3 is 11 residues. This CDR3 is CSASRPDTQYF. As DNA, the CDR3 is TGCAGTGCCTCAAGGCCAGATACGCAGTATTTT.

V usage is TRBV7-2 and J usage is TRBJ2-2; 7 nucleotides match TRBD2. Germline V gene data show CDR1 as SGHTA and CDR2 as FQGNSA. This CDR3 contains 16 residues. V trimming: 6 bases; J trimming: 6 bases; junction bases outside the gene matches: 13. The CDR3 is CASRGGAGVFAGELFF. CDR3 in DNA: TGTGCCAGCAGAGGTGGTGCGGGAGTATTCGCCGGGGAGCTGTTTTTT.

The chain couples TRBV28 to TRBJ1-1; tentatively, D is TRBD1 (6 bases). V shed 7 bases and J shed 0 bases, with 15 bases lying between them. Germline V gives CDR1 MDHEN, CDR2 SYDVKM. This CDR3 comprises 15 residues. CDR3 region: CASTPRTDLNTEAFF. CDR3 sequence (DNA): TGTGCCAGCACCCCCAGGACAGATTTGAACACTGAAGCTTTCTTT. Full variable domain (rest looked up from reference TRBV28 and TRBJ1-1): DVKVTQSSRYLVKRTGEKVFLECVQDMDHENMFWYRQDPGLGLRLIYFSYDVKMKEKGDIPEGYSVSREKKERFSLILESASTNQTSMYLCASTPRTDLNTEAFFGQGTRLTVV.

The CDR3 nucleotides read TGTGCCAGCAGTTTAAGGGGTTCCTACAATGAGCAGTTCTTC. Translated, it gives CASSLRGSYNEQFF. The chain uses TRBV28 and TRBJ2-1; tentatively, D is TRBD1 (5 bases). The CDR3 has 14 amino acids. Germline V lookup: CDR1 MDHEN, CDR2 SYDVKM. V was trimmed by 2 bases and J by 1 base, leaving 6 bases between them. The full variable domain, in which reference TRBV28 and TRBJ2-1 provide the parts outside the CDR3, is DVKVTQSSRYLVKRTGEKVFLECVQDMDHENMFWYRQDPGLGLRLIYFSYDVKMKEKGDIPEGYSVSREKKERFSLILESASTNQTSMYLCASSLRGSYNEQFFGPGTRLTVL.

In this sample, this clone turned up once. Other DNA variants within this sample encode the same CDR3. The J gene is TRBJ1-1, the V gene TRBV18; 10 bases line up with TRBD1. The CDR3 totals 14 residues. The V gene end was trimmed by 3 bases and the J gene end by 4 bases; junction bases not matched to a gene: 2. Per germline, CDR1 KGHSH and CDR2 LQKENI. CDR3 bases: TGTGCCAGCTCACCCCGGGACAGGGGCACTGAAGCTTTCTTT. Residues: CASSPRDRGTEAFF.

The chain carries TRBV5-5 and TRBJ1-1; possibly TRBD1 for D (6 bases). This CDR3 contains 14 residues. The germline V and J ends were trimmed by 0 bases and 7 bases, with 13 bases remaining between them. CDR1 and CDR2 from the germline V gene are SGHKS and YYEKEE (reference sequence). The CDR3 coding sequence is TGTGCCAGCAGCTTGGCCGCAGGGGTGGGTGAAGCTTTCTTT. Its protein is CASSLAAGVGEAFF.

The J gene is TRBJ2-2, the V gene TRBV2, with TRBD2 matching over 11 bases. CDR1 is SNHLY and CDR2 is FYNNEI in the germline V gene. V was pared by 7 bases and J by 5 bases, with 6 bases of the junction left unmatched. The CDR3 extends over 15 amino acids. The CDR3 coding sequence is TGTGCCAGCAACTTAGCGGGAGGGGGGACCGGGGAGCTGTTTTTT. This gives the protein CASNLAGGGTGELFF.